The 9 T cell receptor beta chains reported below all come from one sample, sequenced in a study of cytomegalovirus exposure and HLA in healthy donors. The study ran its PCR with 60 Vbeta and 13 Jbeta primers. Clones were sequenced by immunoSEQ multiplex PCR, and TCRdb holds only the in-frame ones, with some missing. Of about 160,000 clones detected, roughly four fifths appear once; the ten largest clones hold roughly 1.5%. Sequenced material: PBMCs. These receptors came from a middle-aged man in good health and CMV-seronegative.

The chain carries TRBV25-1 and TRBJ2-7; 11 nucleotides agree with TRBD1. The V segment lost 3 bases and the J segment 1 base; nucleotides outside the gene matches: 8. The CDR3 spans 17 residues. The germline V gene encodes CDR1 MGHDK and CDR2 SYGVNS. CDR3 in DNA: TGTGCCAGCAGTGACGGCCCGGGGACAGGGGGTTCCTACGAGCAGTACTTC. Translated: CASSDGPGTGGSYEQYF.

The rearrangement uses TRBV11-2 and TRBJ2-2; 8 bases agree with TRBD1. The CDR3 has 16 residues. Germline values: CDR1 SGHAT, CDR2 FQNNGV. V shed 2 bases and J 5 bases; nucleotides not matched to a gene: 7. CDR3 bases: TGTGCCAGCAGCTTATGGGGACAGGTTTCAACCGGGGAGCTGTTTTTT. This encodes CASSLWGQVSTGELFF.

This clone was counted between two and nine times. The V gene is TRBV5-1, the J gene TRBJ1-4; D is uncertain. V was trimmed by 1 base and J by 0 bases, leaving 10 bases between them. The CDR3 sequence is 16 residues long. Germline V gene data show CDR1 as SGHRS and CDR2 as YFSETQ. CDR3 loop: CASSLLPSATNEKLFF. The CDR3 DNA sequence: TGCGCCAGCAGCTTGCTCCCCAGTGCAACTAATGAAAAACTGTTTTTT.

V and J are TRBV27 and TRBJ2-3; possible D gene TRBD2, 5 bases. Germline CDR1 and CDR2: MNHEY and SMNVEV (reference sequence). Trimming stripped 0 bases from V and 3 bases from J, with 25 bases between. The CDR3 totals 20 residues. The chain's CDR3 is CASSLSTLSLRGGVTDTQYF. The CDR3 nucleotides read TGTGCCAGCAGTTTATCCACACTCTCACTCCGAGGAGGCGTAACAGATACGCAGTATTTT.

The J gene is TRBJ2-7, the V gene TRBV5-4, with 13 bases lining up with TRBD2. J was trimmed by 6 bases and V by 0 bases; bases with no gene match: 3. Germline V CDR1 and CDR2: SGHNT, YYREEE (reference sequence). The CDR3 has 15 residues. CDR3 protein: CASSLEGLAGAEQYF. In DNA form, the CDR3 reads TGTGCCAGCAGCTTGGAAGGACTAGCGGGAGCCGAGCAGTACTTC. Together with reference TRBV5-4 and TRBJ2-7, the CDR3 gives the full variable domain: ETGVTQSPTHLIKTRGQQVTLRCSSQSGHNTVSWYQQALGQGPQFIFQYYREEENGRGNFPPRFSGLQFPNYSSELNVNALELDDSALYLCASSLEGLAGAEQYFGPGTRLTVT.

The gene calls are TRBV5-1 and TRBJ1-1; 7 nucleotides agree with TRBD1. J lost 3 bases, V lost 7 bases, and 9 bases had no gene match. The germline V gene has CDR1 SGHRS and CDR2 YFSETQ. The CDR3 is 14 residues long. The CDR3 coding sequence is TGCGCCAGCCAACGGGCAGGGGGGTACACTGAAGCTTTCTTT. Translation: CASQRAGGYTEAFF.

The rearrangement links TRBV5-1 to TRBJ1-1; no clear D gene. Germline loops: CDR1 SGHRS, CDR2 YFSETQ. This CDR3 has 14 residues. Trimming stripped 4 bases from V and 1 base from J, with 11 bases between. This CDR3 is CASSPGLANTEAFF. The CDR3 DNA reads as TGCGCCAGCAGCCCAGGACTCGCGAACACTGAAGCTTTCTTT. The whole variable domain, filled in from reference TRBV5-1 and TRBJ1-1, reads KAGVTQTPRYLIKTRGQQVTLSCSPISGHRSVSWYQQTPGQGLQFLFEYFSETQRNKGNFPGRFSGRQFSNSRSEMNVSTLELGDSALYLCASSPGLANTEAFFGQGTRLTVV.

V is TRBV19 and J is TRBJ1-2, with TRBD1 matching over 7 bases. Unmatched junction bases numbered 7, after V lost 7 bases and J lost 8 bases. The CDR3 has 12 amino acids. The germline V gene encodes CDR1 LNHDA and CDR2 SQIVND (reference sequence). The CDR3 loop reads CASTDRAGGYTF. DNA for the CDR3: TGTGCCAGTACCGACAGGGCGGGCGGCTACACCTTC. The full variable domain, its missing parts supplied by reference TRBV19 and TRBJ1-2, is DGGITQSPKYLFRKEGQNVTLSCEQNLNHDAMYWYRQDPGQGLRLIYYSQIVNDFQKGDIAEGYSVSREKKESFPLTVTSAQKNPTAFYLCASTDRAGGYTFGSGTRLTVV.

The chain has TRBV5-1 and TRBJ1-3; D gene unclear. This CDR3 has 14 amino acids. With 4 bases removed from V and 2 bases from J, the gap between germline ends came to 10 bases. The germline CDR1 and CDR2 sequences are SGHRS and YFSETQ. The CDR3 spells CASSEAATGNTIYF. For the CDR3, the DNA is TGCGCCAGCAGCGAGGCAGCTACTGGAAACACCATATATTTT.